The entry below describes one T cell receptor beta chain. This record comes from a study of patients and donors after allogeneic stem cell transplantation. Via MiXCR, TCRdb re-called the RT-PCR reads, giving one row per CDR3 protein. The sample gives about 150,000 distinct CDR3 sequences, about two fifths of which show up once; around half is in the top ten. This TCR was recovered from a human donor who was either an allogeneic HSCT recipient or a stem cell or donor lymphocyte infusion donor (not recorded which). It is not recorded whose cells these are; they may come from a transplant donor. Sequencing used blood, either unsorted or a sorted T cell fraction (not recorded which).

The CDR3 loop reads CSVVQGGNTEAFF. The CDR3 bases are TGCAGCGTTGTCCAGGGAGGGAACACTGAAGCTTTCTTT. The rearrangement links TRBV29-1 to TRBJ1-1; TRBD1 might be the D (5 bases). The CDR3 is 13 amino acids. With 4 bases removed from V and 1 base from J, the gap between germline ends came to 10 bases. Germline lookup yields CDR1 SQVTM and CDR2 ANQGSEA.